The next 14 T cell receptor beta chains were all read from a single sample in a study of T cell responses to AZD1222 COVID-19 vaccine. TCRdb's copy holds only in-frame clones and misses some; the assay was immunoSEQ multiplex PCR. The sample lists roughly 78,000 clones; 80% to 85% were seen once. This specimen consisted of peripheral blood, obtained on day 0 of AZD1222 vaccination. The receptors shown here come from an adult in good health.

The chain is built from TRBV7-8 and TRBJ2-3; D is perhaps TRBD2 (7 bases). Trimming pared 4 bases from V and 6 bases from J, leaving 23 bases between. The CDR3 length is 17 residues. CDR1 and CDR2 from the germline V gene are SGHVS and FQNEAQ. CDR3 sequence (DNA): TGTGCCAGCAGCTCCGACCCGGCGGGGGCCCGATGGGATACGCAGTATTTT. Residues: CASSSDPAGARWDTQYF. Full variable domain (missing parts from reference TRBV7-8 and TRBJ2-3): GAGVSQSPRYKVAKRGQDVALRCDPISGHVSLFWYQQALGQGPEFLTYFQNEAQLDKSGLPSDRFFAERPEGSVSTLKIQRTQQEDSAVYLCASSSDPAGARWDTQYFGPGTRLTVL.

CDR3 sequence: CASSTRQRGGNEQFF. The CDR3, as DNA: TGTGCCAGCAGCACCCGTCAGCGGGGGGGCAATGAGCAGTTCTTC. The J gene is TRBJ2-1, the V gene TRBV7-6; 10 bases are shared with TRBD2. The CDR3 extends over 15 amino acids. V gave up 5 bases and J gave up 6 bases; unmatched junction bases: 7. Germline V CDR1 and CDR2: SGHVS, FNYEAQ.

V usage is TRBV5-1 and J usage is TRBJ2-3; 7 bases are a match to TRBD2. CDR1 and CDR2 (germline): SGHRS, YFSETQ. Trimming took 0 bases from V and 0 from J; bases not matched to a gene: 1. The CDR3 contains 15 residues. CDR3 amino acids: CASSLDGGSTDTQYF. The CDR3 region has the DNA TGCGCCAGCAGCTTGGACGGGGGGAGCACAGATACGCAGTATTTT. Variable domain in full (rest from reference TRBV5-1 and TRBJ2-3): KAGVTQTPRYLIKTRGQQVTLSCSPISGHRSVSWYQQTPGQGLQFLFEYFSETQRNKGNFPGRFSGRQFSNSRSEMNVSTLELGDSALYLCASSLDGGSTDTQYFGPGTRLTVL.

The chain is built from TRBV18 and TRBJ1-1; 7 positions match TRBD1. Trimming cost V 0 bases and J 8 bases; bases outside gene matches: 0. The CDR3 totals 12 residues. Germline loops: CDR1 KGHSH, CDR2 LQKENI. As DNA, the CDR3 is TGTGCCAGCTCACCACCGGACAGGGAAGCTTTCTTT. Its protein is CASSPPDREAFF.

The genes are TRBV6-5 and TRBJ1-1; possibly TRBD1 for D (6 bases). Germline V gene lookup returns CDR1 MNHEY and CDR2 SVGAGI. This CDR3 has 14 residues. V lost 5 bases and J lost 0, with 10 bases in between. The CDR3 DNA is TGTGCCAGCAGTAGAAGGACAGTGAACACTGAAGCTTTCTTT. Amino acid sequence: CASSRRTVNTEAFF.

The chain carries TRBV18 and TRBJ2-2; D not resolved. The CDR3 contains 14 residues. Per germline, CDR1 KGHSH and CDR2 LQKENI. Trimming shortened V by 4 bases and J by 0 bases, and 6 bases separated the two germline ends. In nucleotides, the CDR3 is TGTGCCAGCTCACGGCAGACGAACACCGGGGAGCTGTTTTTT. Encoded protein: CASSRQTNTGELFF.

The chain joins TRBV29-1 to TRBJ2-5, with D perhaps given as TRBD1 or TRBD2 (6 bases each). The CDR3 has 8 amino acids. Germline CDR1 and CDR2: SQVTM and ANQGSEA. The V and J ends lost 6 bases and 13 bases respectively, with 9 bases between them. CDR3 sequence (DNA): TGCAGCGTAGAGGGGGGGTACTTC. The encoded protein is CSVEGGYF.

This clone has just one count. The rearrangement links TRBV19 to TRBJ1-1; a possible D gene is TRBD1 (6 bases). The germline gives CDR1 LNHDA, CDR2 SQIVND (reference sequence). The CDR3 loop spans 14 amino acids. V dropped 5 bases and J dropped 1 base, with 11 bases sitting between them. As DNA, the CDR3 is TGTGCCAGTAGTGAGGGGGATTGGAACACTGAAGCTTTCTTT. As protein: CASSEGDWNTEAFF.

The V gene is TRBV11-2, the J gene TRBJ2-7; 10 bases agree with TRBD2. The CDR3 loop spans 15 amino acids. The germline CDR1 and CDR2 sequences are SGHAT and FQNNGV. V shed 5 bases, J shed 6 bases, and the junction held 10 bases outside the gene matches. The CDR3 DNA sequence: TGTGCCAGCAGCCCCGCACTAGCGGGGTTAGGCGAGCAGTACTTC. Its translation: CASSPALAGLGEQYF. Using reference TRBV11-2 and TRBJ2-7 for the parts outside the CDR3, the full variable domain is EAGVAQSPRYKIIEKRQSVAFWCNPISGHATLYWYQQILGQGPKLLIQFQNNGVVDDSQLPKDRFSAERLKGVDSTLKIQPAKLEDSAVYLCASSPALAGLGEQYFGPGTRLTVT.

The chain joins TRBV14 to TRBJ1-1; D call uncertain. This CDR3 comprises 14 residues. Deletions cut 4 bases from V and 0 bases from J, with 9 bases between. CDR1 SGHDN and CDR2 FVKESK come from the germline V gene. CDR3 in amino acids: CASSPSRVNTEAFF. CDR3 nucleotides: TGTGCCAGCAGCCCTTCTCGAGTGAACACTGAAGCTTTCTTT.

The genes are TRBV6-5 and TRBJ2-7; 11 bases fit TRBD2. Germline assignment: CDR1 MNHEY and CDR2 SVGAGI. This CDR3 is 13 amino acids long. Losses at the gene ends were 9 bases for V and 2 bases for J; bases not matched to a gene: 3. This CDR3 is CARVSGRAYEQYF. Written as DNA, the CDR3 is TGTGCCAGAGTTAGCGGGAGGGCCTACGAGCAGTACTTC.

The chain carries TRBV29-1 and TRBJ2-1; no definite D call. The CDR3 runs to 15 residues. CDR1 SQVTM and CDR2 ANQGSEA come from the germline V gene. The ends were cut back, 3 bases at V and 4 bases at J, with 16 bases in the middle. As DNA, the CDR3 is TGCAGCGTTGAGGGAAGGTTAAGGGATTACAATGAGCAGTTCTTC. It is translated as CSVEGRLRDYNEQFF.

The CDR3 region is CASSSTGGLSGNTIYF. The CDR3 DNA sequence: TGTGCCAGCAGTTCCACAGGGGGCCTCTCTGGAAACACCATATATTTT. The chain combines TRBV6-5 with TRBJ1-3, with 9 bases identical to TRBD1. The J segment lost 0 bases and the V segment lost 4 bases, leaving 4 bases of the junction unmatched. The germline V gene encodes CDR1 MNHEY and CDR2 SVGAGI. The length of the CDR3 is 16 residues.

The chain has TRBV4-3 and TRBJ1-5, with D uncertain. The CDR3 is made up of 13 amino acids. V was cut by 0 bases and J by 6 bases, with 6 bases left in between. Germline V gene data show CDR1 as LGHNA and CDR2 as YSLEER. The CDR3: CASSQESGQPQHF. The CDR3 DNA follows: TGCGCCAGCAGCCAAGAGTCAGGTCAGCCCCAGCATTTT.